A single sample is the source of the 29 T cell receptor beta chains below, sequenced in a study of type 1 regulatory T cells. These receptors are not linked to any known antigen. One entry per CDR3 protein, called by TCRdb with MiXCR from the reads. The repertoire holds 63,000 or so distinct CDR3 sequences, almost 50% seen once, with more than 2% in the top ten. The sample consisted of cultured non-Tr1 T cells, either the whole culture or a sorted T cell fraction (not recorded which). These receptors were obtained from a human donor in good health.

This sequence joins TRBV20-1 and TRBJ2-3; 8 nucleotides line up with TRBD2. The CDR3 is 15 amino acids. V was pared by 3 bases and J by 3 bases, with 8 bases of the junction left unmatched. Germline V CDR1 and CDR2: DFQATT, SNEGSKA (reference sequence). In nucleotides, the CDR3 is TGCAGTGCTAGTCCCCGGGGGGGGAAGACAGATACGCAGTATTTT. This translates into CSASPRGGKTDTQYF.

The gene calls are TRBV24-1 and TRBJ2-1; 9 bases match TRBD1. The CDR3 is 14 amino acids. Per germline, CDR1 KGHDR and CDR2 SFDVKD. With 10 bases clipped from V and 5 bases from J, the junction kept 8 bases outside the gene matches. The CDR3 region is CATAGTGMHNEQFF. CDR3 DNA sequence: TGTGCCACGGCCGGGACAGGGATGCACAATGAGCAGTTCTTC.

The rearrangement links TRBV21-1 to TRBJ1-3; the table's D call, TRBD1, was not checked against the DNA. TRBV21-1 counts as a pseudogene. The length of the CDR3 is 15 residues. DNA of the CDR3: TGTGCCAGCAGCAGATACAGGGCGGGCGGAAACACCATATATTTT. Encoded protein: CASSRYRAGGNTIYF.

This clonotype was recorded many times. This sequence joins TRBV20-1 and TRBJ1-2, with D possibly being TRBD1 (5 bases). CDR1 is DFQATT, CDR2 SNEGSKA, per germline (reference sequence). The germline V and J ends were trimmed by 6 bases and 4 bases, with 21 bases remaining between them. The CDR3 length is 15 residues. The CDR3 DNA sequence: TGCAGTGCAAGAACCTGGCAGGGAAACATCTATGGCTACACCTTC. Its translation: CSARTWQGNIYGYTF.

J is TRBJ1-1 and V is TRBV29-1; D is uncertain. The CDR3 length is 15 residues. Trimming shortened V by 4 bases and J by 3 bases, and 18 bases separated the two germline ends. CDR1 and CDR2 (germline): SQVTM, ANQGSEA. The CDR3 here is CSVVRPLAEDTEAFF. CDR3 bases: TGCAGCGTTGTACGACCGCTTGCAGAGGACACTGAAGCTTTCTTT.

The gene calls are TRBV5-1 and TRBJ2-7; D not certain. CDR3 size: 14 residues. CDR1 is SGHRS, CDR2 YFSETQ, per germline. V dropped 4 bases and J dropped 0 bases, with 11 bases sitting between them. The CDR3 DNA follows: TGCGCCAGCAGCGTGGATGGCAGCTCCTACGAGCAGTACTTC. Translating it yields CASSVDGSSYEQYF.

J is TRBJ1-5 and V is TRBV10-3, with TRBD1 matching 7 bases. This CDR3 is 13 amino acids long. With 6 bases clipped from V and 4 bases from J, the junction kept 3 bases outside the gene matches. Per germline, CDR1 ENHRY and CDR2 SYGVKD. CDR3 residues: CAISGQVNQPQHF. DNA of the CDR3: TGTGCCATCAGCGGACAGGTTAATCAGCCCCAGCATTTT.

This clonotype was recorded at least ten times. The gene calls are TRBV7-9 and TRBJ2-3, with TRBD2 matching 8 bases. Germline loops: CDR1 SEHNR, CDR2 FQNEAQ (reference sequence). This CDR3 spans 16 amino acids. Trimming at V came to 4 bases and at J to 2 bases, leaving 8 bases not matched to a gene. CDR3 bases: TGTGCCAGCAGCTCCGGCCGAGCGGGGGTCACAGATACGCAGTATTTT. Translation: CASSSGRAGVTDTQYF.

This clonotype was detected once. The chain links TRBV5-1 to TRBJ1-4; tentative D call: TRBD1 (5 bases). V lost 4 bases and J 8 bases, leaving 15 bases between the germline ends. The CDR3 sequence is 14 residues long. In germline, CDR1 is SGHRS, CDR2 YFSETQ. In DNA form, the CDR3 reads TGCGCCAGCAGCCAAGAGGCCTCAGGGGAAAAACTGTTTTTT. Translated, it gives CASSQEASGEKLFF.

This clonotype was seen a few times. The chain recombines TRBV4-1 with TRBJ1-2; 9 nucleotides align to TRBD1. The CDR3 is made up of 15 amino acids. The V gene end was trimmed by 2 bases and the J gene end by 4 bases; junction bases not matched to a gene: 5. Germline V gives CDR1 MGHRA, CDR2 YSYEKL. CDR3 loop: CASSQPDRGGYGYTF. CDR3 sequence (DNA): TGCGCCAGCAGCCAACCCGACAGGGGGGGCTATGGCTACACCTTC.

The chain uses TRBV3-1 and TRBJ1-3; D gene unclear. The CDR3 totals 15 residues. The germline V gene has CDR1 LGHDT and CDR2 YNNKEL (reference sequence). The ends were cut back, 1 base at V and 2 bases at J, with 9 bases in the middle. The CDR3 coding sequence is TGTGCCAGCAGCCAAGTAGGGAGCGCTGGAAACACCATATATTTT. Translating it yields CASSQVGSAGNTIYF.

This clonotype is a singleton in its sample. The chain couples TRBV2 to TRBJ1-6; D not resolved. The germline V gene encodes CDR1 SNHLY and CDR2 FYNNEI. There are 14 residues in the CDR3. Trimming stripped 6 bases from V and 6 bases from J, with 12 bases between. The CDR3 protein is CASSAGLSNSPLHF. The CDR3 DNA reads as TGTGCCAGCAGCGCGGGCCTTAGTAATTCACCCCTCCACTTT.

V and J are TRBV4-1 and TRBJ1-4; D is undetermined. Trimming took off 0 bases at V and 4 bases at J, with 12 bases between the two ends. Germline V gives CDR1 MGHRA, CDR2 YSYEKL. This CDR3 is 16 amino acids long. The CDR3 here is CASSQDGGSNNEKLFF. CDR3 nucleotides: TGCGCCAGCAGCCAAGACGGCGGAAGCAATAATGAAAAACTGTTTTTT.

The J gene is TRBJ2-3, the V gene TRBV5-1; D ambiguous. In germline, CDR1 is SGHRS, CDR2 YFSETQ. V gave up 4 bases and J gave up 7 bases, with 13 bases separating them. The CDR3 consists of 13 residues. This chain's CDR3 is CASSPSPENTQYF. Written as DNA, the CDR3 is TGCGCCAGCAGCCCCTCCCCCGAGAATACGCAGTATTTT.

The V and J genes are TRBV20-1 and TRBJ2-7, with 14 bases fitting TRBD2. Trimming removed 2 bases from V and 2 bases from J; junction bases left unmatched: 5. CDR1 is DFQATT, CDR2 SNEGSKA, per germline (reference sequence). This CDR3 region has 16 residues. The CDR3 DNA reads TGCAGTGCTAGACTCGGGACTAGCGGGGGTCCCTACGAGCAGTACTTC. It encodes CSARLGTSGGPYEQYF.

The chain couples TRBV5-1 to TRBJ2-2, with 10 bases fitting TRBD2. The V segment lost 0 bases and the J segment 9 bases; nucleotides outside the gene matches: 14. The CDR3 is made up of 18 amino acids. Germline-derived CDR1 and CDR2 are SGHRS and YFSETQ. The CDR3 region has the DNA TGCGCCAGCAGCTTGGGGGTAGCGGGGGGCACGTCGACCCGGGAGCTGTTTTTT. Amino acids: CASSLGVAGGTSTRELFF.

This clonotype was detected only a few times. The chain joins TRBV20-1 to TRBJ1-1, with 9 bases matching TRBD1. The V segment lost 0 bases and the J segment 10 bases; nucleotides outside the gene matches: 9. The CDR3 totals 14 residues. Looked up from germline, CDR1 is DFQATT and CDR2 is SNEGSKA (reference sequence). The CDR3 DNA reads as TGCAGTGCTAGAGACGACCGGACAGGGGCTTTAGCTTTCTTT. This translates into CSARDDRTGALAFF.

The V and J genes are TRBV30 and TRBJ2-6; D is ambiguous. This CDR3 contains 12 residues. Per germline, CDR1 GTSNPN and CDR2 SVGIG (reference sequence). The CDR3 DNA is TGTGCTCGATCGTCTGGGGCCAACGTCCTGACTTTC. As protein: CARSSGANVLTF.

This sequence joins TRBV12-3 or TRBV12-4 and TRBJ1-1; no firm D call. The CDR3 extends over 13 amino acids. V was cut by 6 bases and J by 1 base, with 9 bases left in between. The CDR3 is CASSIGRNTEAFF. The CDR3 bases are TGTGCCAGCAGCATTGGACGGAACACTGAAGCTTTCTTT.

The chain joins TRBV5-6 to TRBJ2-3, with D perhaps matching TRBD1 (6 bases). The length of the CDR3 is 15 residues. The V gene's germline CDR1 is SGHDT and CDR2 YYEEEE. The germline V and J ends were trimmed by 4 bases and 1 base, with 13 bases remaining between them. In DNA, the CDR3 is TGTGCCAGCAGCCCCCGACAGGTTCGCACAGATACGCAGTATTTT. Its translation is CASSPRQVRTDTQYF. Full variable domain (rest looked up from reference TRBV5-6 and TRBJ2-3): DAGVTQSPTHLIKTRGQQVTLRCSPKSGHDTVSWYQQALGQGPQFIFQYYEEEERQRGNFPDRFSGHQFPNYSSELNVNALLLGDSALYLCASSPRQVRTDTQYFGPGTRLTVL.

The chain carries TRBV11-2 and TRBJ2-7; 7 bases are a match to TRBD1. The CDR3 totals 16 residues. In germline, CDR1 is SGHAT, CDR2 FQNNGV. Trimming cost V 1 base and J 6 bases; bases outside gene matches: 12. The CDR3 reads CASSLGGQWSLGEQYF. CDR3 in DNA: TGTGCCAGCAGCTTAGGGGGACAGTGGTCCCTTGGCGAGCAGTACTTC.

The CDR3 is CASSSRGNTIYF. The DNA of the CDR3 is TGTGCCAGCAGCTCACGTGGAAACACCATATATTTT. The chain recombines TRBV7-8 with TRBJ1-3, with D uncertain. Looked up from germline, CDR1 is SGHVS and CDR2 is FQNEAQ. The V and J ends lost 4 bases and 3 bases respectively, with 4 bases between them. This CDR3 spans 12 amino acids.

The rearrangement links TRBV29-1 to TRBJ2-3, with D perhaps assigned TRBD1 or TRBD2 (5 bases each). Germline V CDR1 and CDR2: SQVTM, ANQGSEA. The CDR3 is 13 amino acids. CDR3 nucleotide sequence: TGCGGGGCTAGACAGCGGCCCACAGATACGCAGTATTTT. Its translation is CGARQRPTDTQYF.

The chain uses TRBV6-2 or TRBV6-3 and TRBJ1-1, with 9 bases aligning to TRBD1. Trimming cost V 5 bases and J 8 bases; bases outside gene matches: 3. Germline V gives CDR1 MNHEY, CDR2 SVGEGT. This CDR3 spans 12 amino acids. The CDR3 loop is CASSPQGAEAFF. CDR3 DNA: TGTGCCAGCAGTCCACAGGGGGCGGAAGCTTTCTTT.

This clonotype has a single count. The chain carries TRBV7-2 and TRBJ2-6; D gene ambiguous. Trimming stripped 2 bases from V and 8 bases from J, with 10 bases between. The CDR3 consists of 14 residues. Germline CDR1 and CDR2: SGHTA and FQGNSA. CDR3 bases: TGTGCCAGCAGCTTAAGAAGTGGACCCAACGTCCTGACTTTC. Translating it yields CASSLRSGPNVLTF. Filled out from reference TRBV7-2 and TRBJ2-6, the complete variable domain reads GAGVSQSPSNKVTEKGKDVELRCDPISGHTALYWYRQSLGQGLEFLIYFQGNSAPDKSGLPSDRFSAERTGGSVSTLTIQRTQQEDSAVYLCASSLRSGPNVLTFGAGSRLTVL.

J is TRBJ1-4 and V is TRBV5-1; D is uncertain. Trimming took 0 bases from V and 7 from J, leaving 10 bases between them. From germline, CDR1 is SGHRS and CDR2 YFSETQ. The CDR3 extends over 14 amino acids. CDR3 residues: CASSLGTGREKLFF. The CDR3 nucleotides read TGCGCCAGCAGCTTGGGGACGGGCCGTGAAAAACTGTTTTTT.

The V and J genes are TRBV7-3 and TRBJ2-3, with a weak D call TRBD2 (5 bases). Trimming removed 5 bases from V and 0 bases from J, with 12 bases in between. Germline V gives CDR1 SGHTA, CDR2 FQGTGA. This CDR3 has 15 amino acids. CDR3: CASSLSADSTDTQYF. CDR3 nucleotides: TGTGCCAGCAGCCTTTCAGCGGATAGCACAGATACGCAGTATTTT.

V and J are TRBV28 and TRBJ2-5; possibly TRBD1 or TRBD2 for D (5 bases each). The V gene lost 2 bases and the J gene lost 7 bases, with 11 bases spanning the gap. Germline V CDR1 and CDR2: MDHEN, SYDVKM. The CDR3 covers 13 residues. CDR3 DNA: TGTGCCAGCAGTTTAGGGACGGCGAGGACCCAGTACTTC. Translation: CASSLGTARTQYF.

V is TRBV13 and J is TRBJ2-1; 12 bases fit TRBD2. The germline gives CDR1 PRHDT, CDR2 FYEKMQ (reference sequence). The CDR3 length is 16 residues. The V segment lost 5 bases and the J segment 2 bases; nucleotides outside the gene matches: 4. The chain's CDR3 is CASSLRLAGAYNEQFF. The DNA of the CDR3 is TGTGCCAGCAGCCTCCGACTAGCGGGGGCCTACAATGAGCAGTTCTTC.